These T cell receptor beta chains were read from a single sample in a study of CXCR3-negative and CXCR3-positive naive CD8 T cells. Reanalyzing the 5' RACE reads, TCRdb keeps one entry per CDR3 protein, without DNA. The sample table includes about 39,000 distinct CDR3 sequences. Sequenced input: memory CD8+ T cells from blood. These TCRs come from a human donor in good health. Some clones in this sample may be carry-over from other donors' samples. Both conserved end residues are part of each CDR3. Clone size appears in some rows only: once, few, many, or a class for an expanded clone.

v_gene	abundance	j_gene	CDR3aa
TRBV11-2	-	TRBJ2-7	CASSLGGPGYEQYF
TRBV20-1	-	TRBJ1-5	CSARDLTGGVGSNQPQHF
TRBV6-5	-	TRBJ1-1	CASSLRLDRTWGNTEAFF
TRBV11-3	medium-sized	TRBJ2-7	CASSYSRDSFYEQYF
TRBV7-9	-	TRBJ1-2	CASSLSRVGEDYGYTF
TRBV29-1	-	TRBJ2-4	CSVEMRGGERNIQYF
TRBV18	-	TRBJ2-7	CASSPPSGSYEQYF
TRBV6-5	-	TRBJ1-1	CASTTGSVNTEAFF
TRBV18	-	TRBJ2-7	CASSDRDIGPYEQYF
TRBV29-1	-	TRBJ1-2	CSVRTAEYGYTF
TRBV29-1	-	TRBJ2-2	CSVELGSGELFF
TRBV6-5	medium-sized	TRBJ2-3	CASSQAPDRATDTQYF
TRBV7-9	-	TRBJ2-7	CASSLRGTYEQYF
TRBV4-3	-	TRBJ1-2	CASSQVGGGAGYTF
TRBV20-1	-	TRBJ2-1	CSAPDRGSSYNEQFF
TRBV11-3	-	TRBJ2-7	CASSLDFQRGLTDTQYF
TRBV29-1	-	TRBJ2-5	CSVEEYFEETQYF
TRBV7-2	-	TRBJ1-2	CASSLVEDGYTF
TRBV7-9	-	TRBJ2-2	CASSLEAFPGELFF
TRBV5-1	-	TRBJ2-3	CASSMTLNKEDTQYF
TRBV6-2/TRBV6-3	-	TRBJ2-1	CASSYKRGGTYNEQFF
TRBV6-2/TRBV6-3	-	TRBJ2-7	CASSSDLAVRSYEQYF
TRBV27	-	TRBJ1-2	CASSLSGGNYGYTF
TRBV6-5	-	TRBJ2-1	CASSYGTGTHEQFF
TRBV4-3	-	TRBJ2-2	CASSPSGRTAPFTGELFF
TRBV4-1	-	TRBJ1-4	CASSQLSGTNEKLFF
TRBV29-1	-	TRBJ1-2	CSVEGTGFGPNYGYTF
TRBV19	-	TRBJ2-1	CASSWGAGSPISYNEQFF
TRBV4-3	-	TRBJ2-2	CASSRGGADTGELFF
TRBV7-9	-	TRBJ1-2	CASSLDPRTPNSGYTF
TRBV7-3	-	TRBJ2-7	CASSLTVIAGGESSYEQYF
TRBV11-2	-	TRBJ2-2	CASSSSVNTGELFF
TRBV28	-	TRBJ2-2	CASSSPGVPGELFF
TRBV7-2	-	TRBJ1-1	CASSFDSSEAFF
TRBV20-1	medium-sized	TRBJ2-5	CSARDFYRGETQYF
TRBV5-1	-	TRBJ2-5	CASRPGFQYQETQYF
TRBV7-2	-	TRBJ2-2	CASSLEAGELFF
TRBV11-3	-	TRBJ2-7	CASSLDGEQGQLYEQYF
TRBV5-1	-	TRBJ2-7	CASSFWDQHPYEQYF
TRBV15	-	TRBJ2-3	CATSRSGGATDTQYF
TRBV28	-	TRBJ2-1	CATSGGPLPNEQFF
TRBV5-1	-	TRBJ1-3	CASRDTSSGNTIYF
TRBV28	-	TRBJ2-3	CASSSPLIAGHGIDTQYF
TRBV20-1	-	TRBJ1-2	CSARPRTALYGYTF
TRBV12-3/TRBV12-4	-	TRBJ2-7	CASSPWTGRGEQYF
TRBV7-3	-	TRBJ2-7	CASSFGGGYKQYF
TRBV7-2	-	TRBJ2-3	CASSPSKDRITDTQYF
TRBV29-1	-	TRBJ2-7	CSALTGSGHEQYF
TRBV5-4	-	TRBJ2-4	CASSLGGGSAKNIQYF